Presented here are 3 T cell receptor beta chains from one specimen sequenced in a study of patients with pleural tuberculosis. MiXCR, applied by TCRdb to the reads, yields one record per CDR3 protein. The sample consists of tens of thousands of distinct CDR3 sequences, 6% to 8% of them appearing once. Every receptor here comes from a human donor with pleural tuberculosis.

This clonotype was counted many times. The chain recombines TRBV12-3 or TRBV12-4 with TRBJ1-5; D possibly corresponds to TRBD1 (5 bases). V was trimmed by 6 bases and J by 4 bases, leaving 7 bases between them. The CDR3 consists of 12 residues. The CDR3 reads CASRRGNQPQHF. DNA for the CDR3: TGTGCCAGCAGGCGGGGGAATCAGCCCCAGCATTTT.

The table lists this clonotype with many counts. The rearrangement uses TRBV4-1 and TRBJ1-4; 7 bases agree with TRBD1. V was clipped by 4 bases and J by 8 bases; unmatched bases: 13. This CDR3 spans 16 amino acids. Per the germline V gene, CDR1 is MGHRA and CDR2 is YSYEKL. The CDR3: CASSPLLAGGGEKLFF. The CDR3 DNA follows: TGCGCCAGCAGCCCCCTATTGGCAGGGGGTGGCGAAAAACTGTTTTTT.

The sample holds many counts of this clonotype. The chain combines TRBV12-3 or TRBV12-4 with TRBJ2-1, with 10 bases aligning to TRBD2. The ends lost 4 bases at V and 4 bases at J; junction bases unmatched: 7. The CDR3 extends over 16 amino acids. The CDR3, as DNA: TGTGCCAGCAGTTGGTCGGCTAGCGGGAGTTACAATGAGCAGTTCTTC. Translated, it gives CASSWSASGSYNEQFF.